Detailed here is one TCR beta chain. This CDR3 has 17 amino acids. The germline CDR1 and CDR2 sequences are SGHRS and YFSETQ. With 4 bases clipped from V and 5 bases from J, the junction kept 10 bases outside the gene matches. Data came from immunoSEQ multiplex PCR; TCRdb stores just in-frame clones and leaves some out. The sample has about 82,000 clones, roughly 87% seen once; the top ten hold about 1.4%. The data originate from a study of siplizumab effects on memory and regulatory T cells. Sequenced: Tregs sorted from blood. This sequence was found in a human donor in good health. The J gene is TRBJ2-1, the V gene TRBV5-1; 12 nucleotides line up with TRBD1. The CDR3 loop is CASSDRDRGRVNNEQFF. CDR3 DNA sequence: TGCGCCAGCAGCGACCGGGACAGGGGGCGCGTTAACAATGAGCAGTTCTTC.